The 23 T cell receptor beta chains given below trace back to one sample, sequenced in a study of T cell repertoires in cytomegalovirus infection. The antigens for these receptors are not known. From the reads, TCRdb called clonotypes with MiXCR, one entry per CDR3 protein. The repertoire holds 340,000 or so distinct CDR3 sequences, with around 25% as singletons. The source material was cultured PBMCs, sampled from culture after CMV antigen stimulation. The source of these receptors is a human donor in good health (CMV status not recorded). Some clones in this sample may be carry-over from other donors' samples.

This clonotype was counted between two and nine times. CDR3 in amino acids: CATSVPVPGQGDNEQFF. The CDR3 region has the DNA TGTGCCACCAGTGTCCCCGTACCGGGACAGGGTGACAATGAGCAGTTCTTC. The chain has TRBV24-1 and TRBJ2-1, with 9 bases fitting TRBD1. The CDR3 extends over 17 amino acids. The germline gives CDR1 KGHDR, CDR2 SFDVKD. Trimming took 5 bases from V and 5 from J; bases not matched to a gene: 12.

This clonotype was detected only a few times. The rearrangement links TRBV30 to TRBJ2-5; 10 nucleotides align to TRBD2. V trimming: 4 bases; J trimming: 6 bases; junction bases outside the gene matches: 5. This CDR3 has 13 amino acids. The germline gives CDR1 GTSNPN, CDR2 SVGIG (reference sequence). In nucleotides, the CDR3 is TGTGCCTGGACACTAGCGGGATGGCAGACCCAGTACTTC. Translation: CAWTLAGWQTQYF.

This clonotype showed up just a few times. This sequence joins TRBV9 and TRBJ2-2; D call uncertain. From germline, CDR1 is SGDLS and CDR2 YYNGEE. CDR3 size: 14 residues. V was cut by 0 bases and J by 1 base, with 4 bases left in between. CDR3: CASSVAWNTGELFF. CDR3 coding DNA: TGTGCCAGCAGCGTAGCATGGAACACCGGGGAGCTGTTTTTT. The full variable domain, in which reference TRBV9 and TRBJ2-2 provide the parts outside the CDR3, is DSGVTQTPKHLITATGQRVTLRCSPRSGDLSVYWYQQSLDQGLQFLIQYYNGEERAKGNILERFSAQQFPDLHSELNLSSLELGDSALYFCASSVAWNTGELFFGEGSRLTVL.

The rearrangement uses TRBV7-9 and TRBJ1-5, with unresolved D. The CDR3 has 13 amino acids. Germline V gene data show CDR1 as SEHNR and CDR2 as FQNEAQ (reference sequence). V was clipped by 4 bases and J by 7 bases, with 11 bases between them. The CDR3 sequence: CASSSDVMQPQHF. CDR3 in DNA: TGTGCCAGCAGCTCGGATGTTATGCAGCCCCAGCATTTT.

The CDR3 DNA is TGTGCCAGCAGTGCCTCTCAGCGGAACTACGAGCAGTACTTC. Its protein product is CASSASQRNYEQYF. V usage is TRBV27 and J usage is TRBJ2-7, with D possibly TRBD2 on 5 matching bases. V was trimmed by 5 bases and J by 3 bases, leaving 14 bases between them. Germline CDR1 reads MNHEY; CDR2 reads SMNVEV (reference sequence). The CDR3 contains 14 residues.

This chain links TRBV6-2 or TRBV6-3 with TRBJ2-1; D is uncertain. Germline loops: CDR1 MNHEY, CDR2 SVGEGT. This CDR3 contains 12 residues. V was cut by 3 bases and J by 13 bases, with 13 bases left in between. This CDR3 is CASSYGLFYQFF. Here the CDR3 DNA reads TGTGCCAGCAGTTATGGGTTGTTTTATCAGTTCTTC.

The rearrangement links TRBV7-1 to TRBJ2-6; D unclear. TRBV7-1 is placed among ORFs of uncertain function. V lost 8 bases, J lost 0 bases, and 17 bases lay in between. This CDR3 spans 17 amino acids. The CDR3 here is CASLTSAPSSGANVLTF. The DNA of the CDR3 is TGTGCCAGCTTAACGTCGGCCCCCAGCTCTGGGGCCAACGTCCTGACTTTC.

V gene TRBV4-3 combines with J gene TRBJ2-1; 10 bases are a match to TRBD1. The V gene's germline CDR1 is LGHNA and CDR2 YSLEER. This CDR3 is 16 amino acids long. V lost 1 base to trimming and J lost 10 bases; unmatched junction nucleotides: 10. The CDR3 region is CASSQAPGQGQQEQFF. The DNA for the CDR3 is TGCGCCAGCAGCCAAGCCCCGGGACAGGGGCAACAAGAGCAGTTCTTC.

Ten or more counts support this clonotype. This chain uses TRBV4-1 with TRBJ2-4, with D possibly TRBD2 on 5 matching bases. CDR3 length: 17 amino acids. The V and J ends lost 1 base and 0 bases respectively, with 13 bases between them. CDR1 is MGHRA and CDR2 is YSYEKL in the germline V gene. Here the CDR3 DNA reads TGCGCCAGCAGCCAAGGACTAACCGGTGTAGCCAAAAACATTCAGTACTTC. Translation: CASSQGLTGVAKNIQYF.

This clonotype was seen repeatedly, ten times or more. The chain's CDR3 is CASSSGAYSYNEQFF. As DNA, the CDR3 is TGTGCCAGCAGCTCCGGGGCTTACTCCTACAATGAGCAGTTCTTC. The chain is built from TRBV7-2 and TRBJ2-1, with D perhaps being TRBD1 or TRBD2 (5 bases each). The CDR3 is made up of 15 amino acids. Germline CDR1 and CDR2: SGHTA and FQGNSA. The V end was cut by 4 bases, the J end by 0 bases, with 10 bases between.

This clonotype was observed at least ten times. This rearrangement joins TRBV11-2 to TRBJ1-5; no firm D call. Trimming pared 0 bases from V and 4 bases from J, leaving 4 bases between. The CDR3 has 13 residues. Germline CDR1 SGHAT, CDR2 FQNNGV. The CDR3 sequence is CASSLESNQPQHF. The CDR3 DNA reads TGTGCCAGCAGCTTAGAGTCTAATCAGCCCCAGCATTTT.

This clonotype was counted a few times. The junction departs from germline at one end; a sequencing error may be responsible. The genes are TRBV7-2 and TRBJ2-1; 10 bases match TRBD2. Germline values: CDR1 SGHTA, CDR2 FQGNSA. CDR3 length: 14 amino acids. Here the CDR3 reads CASSFGLADNQQFF. The CDR3 DNA reads TGTGCCAGCAGCTTTGGACTAGCGGACAATCAGCAGTTCTTC.

The chain joins TRBV20-1 to TRBJ2-2; D call uncertain. Trimming stripped 5 bases from V and 2 bases from J, with 9 bases between. CDR3 length: 13 amino acids. Germline V gene sequence: CDR1 DFQATT, CDR2 SNEGSKA (reference sequence). The CDR3 spells CSAVLPNTGELFF. The CDR3 bases are TGCAGTGCTGTGCTTCCTAACACCGGGGAGCTGTTTTTT.

This clonotype was seen many times. The chain couples TRBV7-2 to TRBJ2-7, with D perhaps assigned TRBD1 or TRBD2 (5 bases each). Germline lookup yields CDR1 SGHTA and CDR2 FQGNSA. CDR3 length: 13 residues. V dropped 5 bases and J dropped 4 bases, with 12 bases sitting between them. CDR3 region: CASSPQWGYEQYF. CDR3 nucleotide sequence: TGTGCCAGCAGCCCACAGTGGGGGTACGAGCAGTACTTC.

The chain has TRBV6-2 or TRBV6-3 and TRBJ2-7; TRBD2 matches at 7 bases. J was trimmed by 6 bases and V by 4 bases; bases with no gene match: 3. CDR1 and CDR2 (germline): MNHEY, SVGEGT. The CDR3 is 12 amino acids. CDR3 nucleotide sequence: TGTGCCAGCAGTTCCGGGGGGTCCGAGCAGTACGTC. Protein: CASSSGGSEQYV.

The chain is built from TRBV11-2 and TRBJ2-7; 8 bases are shared with TRBD1. The V gene's germline CDR1 is SGHAT and CDR2 FQNNGV. The trim removed 5 bases at V and 7 bases at J, leaving 10 bases unmatched. The CDR3 is 14 amino acids. The CDR3 region has the DNA TGTGCCAGCAGCGAAGGACAGGGCCCACGGGAGCAGTACTTC. Its protein is CASSEGQGPREQYF.

The V gene is TRBV7-2, the J gene TRBJ2-1, with D unresolved. This CDR3 is 13 amino acids long. The germline V and J ends were trimmed by 5 bases and 4 bases, with 9 bases remaining between them. Germline V gives CDR1 SGHTA, CDR2 FQGNSA. CDR3 coding DNA: TGTGCCAGCAGCCCCAGATCGTACAATGAGCAGTTCTTC. Amino acid sequence: CASSPRSYNEQFF.

V usage is TRBV27 and J usage is TRBJ2-3, with 11 bases aligning to TRBD2. Germline V CDR1 and CDR2: MNHEY, SMNVEV (reference sequence). J was trimmed by 0 bases and V by 3 bases; bases with no gene match: 5. The CDR3 totals 17 residues. CDR3 sequence reads: CASSFYRTSGSTDTQYF. CDR3 nucleotide sequence: TGTGCCAGCAGTTTTTACCGGACTAGCGGGAGCACAGATACGCAGTATTTT.

This clonotype was counted ten times or more. This rearrangement joins TRBV6-1 to TRBJ1-1, with D tentatively TRBD1 (6 bases). V was pared by 4 bases and J by 1 base, with 13 bases between. The length of the CDR3 is 15 residues. CDR1 and CDR2 (germline): MNHNS, SASEGT. The CDR3, as DNA: TGTGCCAGCAGTGGAGGGAGGGGGGCGAACACTGAAGCTTTCTTT. Protein: CASSGGRGANTEAFF.

The chain recombines TRBV12-3 or TRBV12-4 with TRBJ1-1, with no clear D. Trimming stripped 6 bases from V and 1 base from J, with 9 bases between. This CDR3 has 13 residues. CDR3 sequence (DNA): TGTGCCAGCAGCGGATTGGGGAACACTGAAGCTTTCTTT. Protein sequence: CASSGLGNTEAFF.

This clonotype was detected only a few times. The chain joins TRBV6-5 to TRBJ2-3; TRBD2 matches 12 bases. In germline, CDR1 is MNHEY, CDR2 SVGAGI. With 8 bases clipped from V and 9 bases from J, the junction kept 3 bases outside the gene matches. The CDR3 loop spans 12 amino acids. CDR3 in DNA: TGTGCCAGCGCGCTAGCGGGAGGGACGCAGTATTTT. Its translation: CASALAGGTQYF.

V and J are TRBV6-5 and TRBJ1-4; D is ambiguous. Between the trimmed V and J ends, which lost 8 bases and 14 bases, there was a span of 18 bases. The CDR3 totals 12 residues. In germline, CDR1 is MNHEY, CDR2 SVGAGI. CDR3 DNA: TGTGCCAGCCGTGCCGGCAATGAGCGTCTGTTTTTT. Residues: CASRAGNERLFF.

This clonotype was found a few times. V usage is TRBV25-1 and J usage is TRBJ1-6, with a tentative D call TRBD1 (5 bases). Trimming stripped 8 bases from V and 0 bases from J, with 11 bases between. CDR3 length equals 15 residues. From germline, CDR1 is MGHDK and CDR2 SYGVNS. The CDR3 here is CASQTASSYNSPLHF. CDR3 in DNA: TGTGCCAGCCAGACAGCCAGCTCCTATAATTCACCCCTCCACTTT.